Here is one T cell receptor (beta chain) with its context. The CDR3 runs to 14 residues. V was cut by 4 bases and J by 0 bases, with 9 bases left in between. The germline gives CDR1 SGHKS, CDR2 YYEKEE (reference sequence). Original analysis: Amplification with reference gene primers provided the estimates of nucleated cell counts. Method: immunoSEQ multiplex PCR; TCRdb's copy keeps in-frame clones and lacks some. Clone size and V and J calls were adopted from that table, with D and trimming inferred from the DNA. The sample has roughly 120,000 clones, roughly 83% seen once. The source of the sample is a study of blood T cell repertoires in COVID-19. Study details: Collection of acute and convalescent COVID-19 samples took place in the United States, Italy and Spain. In each case, the material was cDNA or gDNA derived from T cells, B-cell-depleted T cells, or PBMCs.

V and J are TRBV5-5 and TRBJ2-3; D unclear. The sample consisted of peripheral blood. This TCR came from a woman aged 80 or over with acute or convalescent COVID-19. CDR3 protein: CASSPLSSTDTQYF. The CDR3 coding sequence is TGTGCCAGCAGCCCCCTATCTAGCACAGATACGCAGTATTTT.